This T cell receptor beta chain was captured by sequencing in a study of cytomegalovirus exposure and HLA in healthy donors. Study context: Per a later analysis, the 666 first-cohort and approximately 120 validation repertoires shared one platform. General observations from the study: Most TCR sequences were seen very rarely across donors, but some public TCRs occurred in many. Clusters of TCRs from the first cohort tended to co-occur in the 120 or so validation repertoires (as a later analysis found).

Clones were read by immunoSEQ multiplex PCR, and TCRdb kept only the in-frame ones, dropping some. The data hold approximately 210,000 clones, with around 88% observed a single time. This clone was counted a few times. Its cognate antigen is unknown. The CDR3 length is 14 residues. The germline V and J ends were trimmed by 5 bases and 8 bases, with 15 bases remaining between them. CDR1 and CDR2 (germline): SEHNR, FQNEAQ (reference sequence). This chain connects TRBV7-9 to TRBJ1-4; D unclear. This clonotype was obtained from a woman between 18 and 29 years old in good health and CMV-seronegative. Material: PBMCs. The CDR3 DNA reads TGTGCCAGCAGCCACGCCCCCCTCTACGAAAAACTGTTTTTT. Its protein is CASSHAPLYEKLFF.